By sample share, the clone carrying this T cell receptor beta chain is medium-sized. About 500 ng RNA was reverse transcribed with alpha and beta constant-region primers. Using multiplexing indices, alpha and beta chain libraries were generated apart by chain-specific third strand synthesis. TCRdb ran MiXCR on the 5' RACE reads and lists one entry per CDR3 protein. Of around 18,000 distinct CDR3 sequences listed, 10% are singletons. No cell fractionation was done, so the repertoire covers all unsorted peripheral blood T cells. The sample is drawn from a study of HIV-infected patients and healthy controls. The V gene lost 5 bases and the J gene lost 4 bases, with 17 bases spanning the gap. CDR3 length: 15 residues. The germline V gene encodes CDR1 SEHNR and CDR2 FQNEAQ (reference sequence).

The specimen sequenced was blood. The source of this sequence is an adult in good health. The chain uses TRBV7-9 and TRBJ2-5, with unresolved D. For the CDR3, the DNA is TGTGCCAGCAGCGCCCACGGCGTGTCGGGAGAGACCCAGTACTTC. It yields the protein CASSAHGVSGETQYF.